Listed below are T cell receptor beta chains from one sample, sequenced in a study of blood T cell repertoires in COVID-19. TCRdb's table, derived via immunoSEQ multiplex PCR, lists solely in-frame clones and lacks some. The sample lists around 110,000 clones; around 80% were seen once. Sample: peripheral blood. All receptors come from a man aged 70 or older with active or convalescent COVID-19. Both conserved end residues are part of each CDR3. Each record gives: CDR3 protein, D gene, V gene, CDR3 length, J gene. The D gene is left open where the match is weak.

CDR3: CASSLVWGSNSPLHF; D: .; V: TRBV11-2; length: 15; J: TRBJ1-6
CDR3: CASSIDRGLGHGYTF; D: TRBD1; V: TRBV5-4; length: 15; J: TRBJ1-2
CDR3: CASKDRPLSNYGYTF; D: TRBD1; V: TRBV19; length: 15; J: TRBJ1-2
CDR3: CAISETGIGYTF; D: .; V: TRBV10-3; length: 12; J: TRBJ1-2
CDR3: CASSPEWSLPSGYTF; D: .; V: TRBV4-1; length: 15; J: TRBJ1-2
CDR3: CASSLGGSVTSTEAFF; D: .; V: TRBV11-3; length: 16; J: TRBJ1-1
CDR3: CASSQVQAGKLFF; D: .; V: TRBV3-1/TRBV3-2; length: 13; J: TRBJ1-4
CDR3: CASSSGARYGYTF; D: .; V: TRBV6-5; length: 13; J: TRBJ1-2
CDR3: CASRGGTLYEQYF; D: .; V: TRBV6-5; length: 13; J: TRBJ2-7
CDR3: CASSGGPETRGHGYTF; D: .; V: TRBV5-4; length: 16; J: TRBJ1-2
CDR3: CASSPDRVGLEQFF; D: TRBD1; V: TRBV6-5; length: 14; J: TRBJ2-1
CDR3: CASSQDPGQGQFF; D: TRBD1; V: TRBV4-3; length: 13; J: TRBJ2-2
CDR3: CAWRDRADQPQHF; D: TRBD1; V: TRBV30; length: 13; J: TRBJ1-5
CDR3: CASSLDLAQSSYNEQFF; D: .; V: TRBV5-1; length: 17; J: TRBJ2-1
CDR3: CASSQDRANYGYTF; D: .; V: TRBV3-1/TRBV3-2; length: 14; J: TRBJ1-2
CDR3: CASSLALLVVEGYTF; D: .; V: TRBV7-9; length: 15; J: TRBJ1-2
CDR3: CASSLDTGPSEQYF; D: .; V: TRBV5-1; length: 14; J: TRBJ2-7
CDR3: CASSLPLGQGSGELFF; D: .; V: TRBV5-4; length: 16; J: TRBJ2-2
CDR3: CQGGQRNEAFF; D: TRBD1; V: TRBV20-1; length: 11; J: TRBJ1-1
CDR3: CASSSSQTSGSSYEQFF; D: TRBD2; V: TRBV7-6; length: 17; J: TRBJ2-1
CDR3: CASSLGLALKHEQYF; D: TRBD2; V: TRBV11-2; length: 15; J: TRBJ2-7
CDR3: CASSGGSGTGNNEQFF; D: TRBD1; V: TRBV9; length: 16; J: TRBJ2-1
CDR3: CASSLLQGYNTEAFF; D: TRBD1; V: TRBV5-5; length: 15; J: TRBJ1-1
CDR3: CASSKGQGHEKLFF; D: TRBD1; V: TRBV19; length: 14; J: TRBJ1-4
CDR3: CASSSGTGIQPQHF; D: TRBD1; V: TRBV7-9; length: 14; J: TRBJ1-5
CDR3: CASSSPGKRGYEQYF; D: TRBD2; V: TRBV6-2/TRBV6-3; length: 15; J: TRBJ2-7
CDR3: CASSLALLATYEQYF; D: TRBD2; V: TRBV7-8; length: 15; J: TRBJ2-7
CDR3: CASSPRKGANEKLFF; D: .; V: TRBV9; length: 15; J: TRBJ1-4
CDR3: CASSTVGQNQETQYF; D: .; V: TRBV4-2; length: 15; J: TRBJ2-5
CDR3: CASSEGQAYGYTF; D: TRBD1; V: TRBV5-1; length: 13; J: TRBJ1-2
CDR3: CASSAPGGTKQTRIF; D: TRBD1; V: TRBV19; length: 15; J: TRBJ1-4
CDR3: CASSLAPSTDTQYF; D: .; V: TRBV11-1; length: 14; J: TRBJ2-3
CDR3: CASSSENIQYF; D: .; V: TRBV28; length: 11; J: TRBJ2-4
CDR3: CASSLGTGAVDTQYF; D: TRBD1; V: TRBV11-2; length: 15; J: TRBJ2-3
CDR3: CASSGHLSGNTIYF; D: .; V: TRBV28; length: 14; J: TRBJ1-3
CDR3: CSAREQETQYF; D: .; V: TRBV20-1; length: 11; J: TRBJ2-5
CDR3: CASSYSSVNGYTF; D: .; V: TRBV11-3; length: 13; J: TRBJ1-2
CDR3: CASSGQGVSGYTF; D: TRBD1; V: TRBV5-8; length: 13; J: TRBJ1-2
CDR3: CASSQDMTILAGELFF; D: .; V: TRBV14; length: 16; J: TRBJ2-2
CDR3: CASSKELSYTQYF; D: .; V: TRBV12-3/TRBV12-4; length: 13; J: TRBJ2-3
CDR3: CSASGGLAGGPYEQFF; D: TRBD2; V: TRBV29-1; length: 16; J: TRBJ2-1